This TCR beta chain is drawn from a study of T cell responses to AZD1222 COVID-19 vaccine. Clones were sequenced by immunoSEQ multiplex PCR, and TCRdb holds only the in-frame ones, with some missing. Among under 130,000 clones listed, roughly 90% were seen once. Concerning this clone: Its antigen is not identified.

Trimming removed 3 bases at V and 4 bases at J, with 10 bases between. Germline V gene sequence: CDR1 SNHLY, CDR2 FYNNEI. The CDR3 spans 14 residues. Regarding the study as a whole: The breadth and depth of Spike-specific TCRs increased once two AZD1222 doses had been given. Seropositive status at baseline applied to only 6 or 7 AZD1222 recipients. No repertoire was sampled before or during the peak T cell response, only after it. The donors showed a predominance of white British ancestry and of females, with possible underestimation of clonal diversity.

This sample comprised peripheral blood, obtained on day 0 of AZD1222 vaccination. The chain is built from TRBV2 and TRBJ1-5; the D is unclear. The TCR originated in an adult in good health. The CDR3 reads CASSDTNRNQPQHF. For the CDR3, the DNA is TGTGCCAGCAGTGACACAAACCGAAATCAGCCCCAGCATTTT.